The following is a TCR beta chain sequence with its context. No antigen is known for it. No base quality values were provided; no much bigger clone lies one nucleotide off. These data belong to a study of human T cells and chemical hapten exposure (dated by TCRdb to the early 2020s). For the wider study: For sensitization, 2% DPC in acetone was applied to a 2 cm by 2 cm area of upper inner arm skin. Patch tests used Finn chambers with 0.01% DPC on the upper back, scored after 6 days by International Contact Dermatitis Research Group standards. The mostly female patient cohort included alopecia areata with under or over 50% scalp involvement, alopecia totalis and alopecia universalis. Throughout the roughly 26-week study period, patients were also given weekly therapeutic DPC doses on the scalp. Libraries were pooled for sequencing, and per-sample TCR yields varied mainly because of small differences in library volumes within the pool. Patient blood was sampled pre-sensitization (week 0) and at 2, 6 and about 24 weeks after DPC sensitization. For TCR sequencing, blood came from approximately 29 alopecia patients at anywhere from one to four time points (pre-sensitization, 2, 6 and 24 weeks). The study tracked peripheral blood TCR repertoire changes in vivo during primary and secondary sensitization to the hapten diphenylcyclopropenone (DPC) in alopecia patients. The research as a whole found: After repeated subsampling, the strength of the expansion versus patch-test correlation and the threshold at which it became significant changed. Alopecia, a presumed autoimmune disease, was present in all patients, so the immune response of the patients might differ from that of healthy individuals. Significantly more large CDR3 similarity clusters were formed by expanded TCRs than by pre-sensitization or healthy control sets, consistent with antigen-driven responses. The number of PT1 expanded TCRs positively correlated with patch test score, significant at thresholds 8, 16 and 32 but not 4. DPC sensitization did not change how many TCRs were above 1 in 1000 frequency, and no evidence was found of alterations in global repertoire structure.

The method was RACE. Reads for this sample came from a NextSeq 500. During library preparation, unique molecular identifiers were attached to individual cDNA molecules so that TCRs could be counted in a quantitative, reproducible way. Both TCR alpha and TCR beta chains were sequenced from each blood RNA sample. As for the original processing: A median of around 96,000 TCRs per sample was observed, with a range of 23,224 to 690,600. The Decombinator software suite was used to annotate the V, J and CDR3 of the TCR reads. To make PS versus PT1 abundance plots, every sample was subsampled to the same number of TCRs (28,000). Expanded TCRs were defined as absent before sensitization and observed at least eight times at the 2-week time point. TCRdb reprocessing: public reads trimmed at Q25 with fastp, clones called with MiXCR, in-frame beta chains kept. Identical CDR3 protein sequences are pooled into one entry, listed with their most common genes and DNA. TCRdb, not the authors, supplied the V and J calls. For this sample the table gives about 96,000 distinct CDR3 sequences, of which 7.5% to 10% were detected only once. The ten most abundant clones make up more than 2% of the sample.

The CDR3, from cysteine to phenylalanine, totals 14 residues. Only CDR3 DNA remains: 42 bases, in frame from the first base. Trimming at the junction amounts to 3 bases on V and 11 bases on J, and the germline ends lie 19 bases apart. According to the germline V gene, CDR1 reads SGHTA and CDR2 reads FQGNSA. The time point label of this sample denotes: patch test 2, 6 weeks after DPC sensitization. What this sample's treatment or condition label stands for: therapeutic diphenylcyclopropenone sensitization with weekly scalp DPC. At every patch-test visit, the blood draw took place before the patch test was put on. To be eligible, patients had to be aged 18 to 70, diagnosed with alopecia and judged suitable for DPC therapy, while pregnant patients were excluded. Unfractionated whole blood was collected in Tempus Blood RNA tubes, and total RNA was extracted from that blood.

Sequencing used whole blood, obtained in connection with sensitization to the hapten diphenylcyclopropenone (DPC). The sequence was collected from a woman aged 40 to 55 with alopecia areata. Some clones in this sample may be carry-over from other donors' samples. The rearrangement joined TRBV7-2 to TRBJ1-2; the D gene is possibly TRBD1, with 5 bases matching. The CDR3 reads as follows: CASSFGGTVRVYTF. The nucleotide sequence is TGTGCCAGCAGCTTTGGGGGAACTGTTAGAGTTTACACCTTC.